The 13 T cell receptor beta chains listed next were all sequenced from one sample in a study of T cells in Graves' hyperthyroidism and ophthalmopathy. Amplified TCR beta CDR3 regions derived from RNA transcripts. HTBI primers were used for first-round RT-PCR of the TCR CDR3. TCRdb fed the multiplex PCR reads into MiXCR, producing one record per CDR3 protein. The sample has about 500,000 distinct CDR3 sequences; 16% are singletons. Specimen: blood. The receptors come from a woman aged 18 to 35 with Graves' hyperthyroidism.

This clonotype was detected many times. The V gene is TRBV7-6, the J gene TRBJ1-1; D gene ambiguous. Deletions cut 2 bases from V and 4 bases from J, with 8 bases between. Per germline, CDR1 SGHVS and CDR2 FNYEAQ. This CDR3 has 13 residues. This chain's CDR3 is CASSLHFGTEAFF. The CDR3 DNA follows: TGTGCCAGCAGCTTACATTTCGGCACTGAAGCTTTCTTT.

A few counts support this clonotype. This chain links TRBV15 with TRBJ2-7; 12 nucleotides agree with TRBD1. This CDR3 is 15 amino acids long. Germline V gene sequence: CDR1 LNHNV, CDR2 YYDKDF (reference sequence). V lost 5 bases to trimming and J lost 4 bases; unmatched junction nucleotides: 6. DNA of the CDR3: TGTGCCACCAGCGCCGGGACAGGGGGCCTTTACGAGCAGTACTTC. It yields the protein CATSAGTGGLYEQYF.

This clonotype was counted ten times or more. V and J are TRBV20-1 and TRBJ2-2, with 7 bases fitting TRBD2. V lost 3 bases, J lost 0 bases, and 1 base stayed unmatched. This CDR3 comprises 14 residues. CDR1 is DFQATT, CDR2 SNEGSKA, per germline (reference sequence). The CDR3 is CSASGLANTGELFF. The CDR3 DNA follows: TGCAGTGCTAGTGGACTAGCGAACACCGGGGAGCTGTTTTTT.

The chain couples TRBV27 to TRBJ2-7, with D possibly TRBD2 on 6 matching bases. CDR1 MNHEY and CDR2 SMNVEV come from the germline V gene (reference sequence). CDR3 length: 16 residues. Trimming shortened V by 5 bases and J by 0 bases, and 17 bases separated the two germline ends. The CDR3 DNA reads TGTGCCAGCAGTCGAGGTAGAGGTAGCGGCTCCTACGAGCAGTACTTC. Its translation is CASSRGRGSGSYEQYF.

The V and J genes are TRBV12-3 or TRBV12-4 and TRBJ2-2; the D gene is possibly TRBD1 (5 bases). The CDR3 runs to 16 residues. V lost 3 bases and J 2 bases, leaving 13 bases between the germline ends. The CDR3 coding sequence is TGTGCCAGCAGTTTTTCTGCAGGGCTCAACACCGGGGAGCTGTTTTTT. Encoded protein: CASSFSAGLNTGELFF.

V gene TRBV18 combines with J gene TRBJ2-5; 10 bases match TRBD1. Germline-derived CDR1 and CDR2 are KGHSH and LQKENI. V dropped 6 bases and J dropped 5; count of bases not matched to a gene: 6. The CDR3 totals 14 residues. CDR3 nucleotides: TGTGCCAGCTCCAGGGACAGGGGTGCGGAGACCCAGTACTTC. Residues: CASSRDRGAETQYF.

V is TRBV27 and J is TRBJ2-7; D is perhaps TRBD1 (5 bases). The CDR3 is 13 amino acids. V was pared by 0 bases and J by 6 bases, with 9 bases between. The germline gives CDR1 MNHEY, CDR2 SMNVEV (reference sequence). CDR3 sequence: CASSLSVTGEQYF. The CDR3 DNA reads TGTGCCAGCAGTTTATCGGTAACAGGCGAGCAGTACTTC.

This clonotype was counted at least ten times. The chain couples TRBV7-8 to TRBJ2-1, with D possibly called TRBD1 or TRBD2 (6 bases each). CDR3 length: 16 residues. The ends were cut back, 5 bases at V and 1 base at J, with 15 bases in the middle. CDR1 is SGHVS and CDR2 is FQNEAQ in the germline V gene. CDR3 region: CASSPLGAGSYNEQFF. CDR3 DNA sequence: TGTGCCAGCAGCCCCCTGGGGGCGGGATCCTACAATGAGCAGTTCTTC. The whole variable domain, filled in from reference TRBV7-8 and TRBJ2-1, reads GAGVSQSPRYKVAKRGQDVALRCDPISGHVSLFWYQQALGQGPEFLTYFQNEAQLDKSGLPSDRFFAERPEGSVSTLKIQRTQQEDSAVYLCASSPLGAGSYNEQFFGPGTRLTVL.

The sample holds a few counts of this clonotype. The chain couples TRBV9 to TRBJ1-2, with 8 bases identical to TRBD1. V dropped 3 bases and J dropped 5; count of bases not matched to a gene: 9. The CDR3 is made up of 15 amino acids. The germline V gene has CDR1 SGDLS and CDR2 YYNGEE. The CDR3 spells CASSDLDRASYGYTF. The DNA for the CDR3 is TGTGCCAGCAGCGACTTGGACAGGGCTTCGTATGGCTACACCTTC. The whole variable domain, filled in from reference TRBV9 and TRBJ1-2, reads DSGVTQTPKHLITATGQRVTLRCSPRSGDLSVYWYQQSLDQGLQFLIQYYNGEERAKGNILERFSAQQFPDLHSELNLSSLELGDSALYFCASSDLDRASYGYTFGSGTRLTVV.

This clonotype was counted many times. This chain uses TRBV30 with TRBJ1-1, with a tentative D call TRBD1 (6 bases). From germline, CDR1 is GTSNPN and CDR2 SVGIG (reference sequence). The CDR3 sequence is 13 residues long. Trimming removed 4 bases from V and 4 bases from J, with 13 bases in between. CDR3 nucleotides: TGTGCCTGGACCCTAGGGGGGGGCACTGAAGCTTTCTTT. Protein: CAWTLGGGTEAFF.

A few counts support this clonotype. The chain recombines TRBV6-5 with TRBJ1-6, with 7 bases aligning to TRBD1. Germline CDR1 is MNHEY and CDR2 is SVGAGI. V lost 2 bases and J lost 5; bases outside the gene matches: 0. This CDR3 has 14 residues. The CDR3, as DNA: TGTGCCAGCAGTTACGGGACAGATAATTCACCCCTCCACTTT. Translated: CASSYGTDNSPLHF.

The sample holds many counts of this clonotype. The rearrangement joins TRBV7-9 to TRBJ1-5; 9 nucleotides match TRBD1. The CDR3 consists of 16 residues. Germline V CDR1 and CDR2: SEHNR, FQNEAQ (reference sequence). V lost 4 bases and J lost 2; bases outside the gene matches: 6. In DNA form, the CDR3 reads TGTGCCAGCAGCTACGAACAGGGGGCTGGCAATCAGCCCCAGCATTTT. Its protein product is CASSYEQGAGNQPQHF.

This clonotype was seen repeatedly, ten times or more. This chain links TRBV6-2 or TRBV6-3 with TRBJ2-1; no definite D call. This CDR3 contains 17 residues. Trimming stripped 5 bases from V and 0 bases from J, with 17 bases between. CDR1 is MNHEY, CDR2 SVGEGT, per germline. The CDR3 DNA is TGTGCCAGCAGTCCCCTAGTACGGGTTAGCTCCTACAATGAGCAGTTCTTC. Translating it yields CASSPLVRVSSYNEQFF.